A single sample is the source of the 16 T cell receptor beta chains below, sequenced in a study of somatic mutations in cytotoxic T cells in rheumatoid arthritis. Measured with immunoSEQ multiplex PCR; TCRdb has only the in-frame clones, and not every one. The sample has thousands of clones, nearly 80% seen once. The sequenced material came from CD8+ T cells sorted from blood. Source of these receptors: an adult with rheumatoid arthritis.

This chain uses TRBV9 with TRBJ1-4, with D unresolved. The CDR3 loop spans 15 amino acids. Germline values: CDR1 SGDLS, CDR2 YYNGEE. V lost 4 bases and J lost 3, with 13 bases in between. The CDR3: CASSPYSGSNEKLFF. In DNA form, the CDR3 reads TGTGCCAGCAGCCCGTACAGCGGTTCTAATGAAAAACTGTTTTTT.

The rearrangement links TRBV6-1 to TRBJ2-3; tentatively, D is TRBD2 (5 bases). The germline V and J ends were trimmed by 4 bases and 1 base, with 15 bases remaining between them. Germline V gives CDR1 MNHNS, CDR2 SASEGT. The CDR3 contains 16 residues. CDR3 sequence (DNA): TGTGCCAGCAGTGGCGGGCCCCGAATCCGCACAGATACGCAGTATTTT. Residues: CASSGGPRIRTDTQYF.

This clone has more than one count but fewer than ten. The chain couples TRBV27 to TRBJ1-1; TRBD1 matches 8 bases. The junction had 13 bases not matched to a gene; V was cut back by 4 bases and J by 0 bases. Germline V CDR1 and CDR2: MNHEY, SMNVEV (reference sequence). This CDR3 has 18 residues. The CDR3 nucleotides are TGTGCCAGCAGTTCAGGCGGGACAGGAGGCTCAGTGAACACTGAAGCTTTCTTT. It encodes CASSSGGTGGSVNTEAFF.

CDR3 amino acids: CASSPDWGGTEQYF. The CDR3, as DNA: TGTGCCAGCAGCCCCGACTGGGGGGGGACCGAGCAGTACTTC. This chain joins TRBV7-6 and TRBJ2-7; 7 bases are shared with TRBD2. The CDR3 covers 14 residues. Germline V gene data show CDR1 as SGHVS and CDR2 as FNYEAQ. V was pared by 5 bases and J by 6 bases, with 10 bases of the junction left unmatched.

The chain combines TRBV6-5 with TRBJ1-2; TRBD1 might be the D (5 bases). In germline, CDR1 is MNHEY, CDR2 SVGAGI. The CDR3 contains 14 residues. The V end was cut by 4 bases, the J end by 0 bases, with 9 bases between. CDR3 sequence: CASSSRGANYGYTF. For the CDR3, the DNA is TGTGCCAGCAGTTCGAGGGGAGCTAACTATGGCTACACCTTC.

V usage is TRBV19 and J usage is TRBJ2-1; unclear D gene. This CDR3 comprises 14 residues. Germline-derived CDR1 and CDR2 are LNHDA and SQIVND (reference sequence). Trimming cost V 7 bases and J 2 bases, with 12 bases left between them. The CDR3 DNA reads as TGTGCCAGTACGCAGAGGTCCCCCTACAATGAGCAGTTCTTC. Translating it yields CASTQRSPYNEQFF.

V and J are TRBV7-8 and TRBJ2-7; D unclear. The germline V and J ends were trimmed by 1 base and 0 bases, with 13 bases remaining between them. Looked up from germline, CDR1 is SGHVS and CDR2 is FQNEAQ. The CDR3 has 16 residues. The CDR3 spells CASSLVASQSSYEQYV. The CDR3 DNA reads TGTGCCAGCAGCTTAGTTGCCAGCCAGAGCTCCTACGAGCAGTACGTC.

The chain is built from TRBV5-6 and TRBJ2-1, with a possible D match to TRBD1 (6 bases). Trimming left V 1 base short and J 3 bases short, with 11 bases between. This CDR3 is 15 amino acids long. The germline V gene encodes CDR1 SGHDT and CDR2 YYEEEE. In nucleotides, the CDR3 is TGTGCCAGCAGCTTGTGGGAACAGGGCTACAATGAGCAGTTCTTC. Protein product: CASSLWEQGYNEQFF.

Here the CDR3 reads CASSPGLNTEAFF. For the CDR3, the DNA is TGTGCCAGCAGTCCCGGGCTGAACACTGAAGCTTTCTTT. The chain couples TRBV6-4 to TRBJ1-1; D not certain. Germline V gene sequence: CDR1 MRHNA, CDR2 SNTAGT. Deletions cut 5 bases from V and 0 bases from J, with 7 bases between. This CDR3 contains 13 residues.

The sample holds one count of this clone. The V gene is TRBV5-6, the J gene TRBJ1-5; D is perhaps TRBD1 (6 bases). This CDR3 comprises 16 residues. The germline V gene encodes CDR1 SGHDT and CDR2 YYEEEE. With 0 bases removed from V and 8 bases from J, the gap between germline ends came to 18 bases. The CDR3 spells CASSLAGVRGAEPQHF. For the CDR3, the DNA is TGTGCCAGCAGCTTGGCCGGAGTCAGGGGCGCGGAGCCCCAGCATTTT.

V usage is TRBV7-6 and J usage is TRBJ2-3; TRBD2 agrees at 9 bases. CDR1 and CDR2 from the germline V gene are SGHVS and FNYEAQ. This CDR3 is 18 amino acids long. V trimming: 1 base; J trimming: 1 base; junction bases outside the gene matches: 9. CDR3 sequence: CASSLERGASGGTDTQYF. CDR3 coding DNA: TGTGCCAGCAGCTTAGAAAGAGGTGCTAGCGGGGGCACAGATACGCAGTATTTT.

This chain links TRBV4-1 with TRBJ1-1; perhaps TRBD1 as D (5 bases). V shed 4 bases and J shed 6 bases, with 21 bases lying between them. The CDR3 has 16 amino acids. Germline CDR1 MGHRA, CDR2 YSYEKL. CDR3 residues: CASSPPGRGQGAEAFF. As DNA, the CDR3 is TGCGCCAGCAGCCCTCCGGGACGGGGCCAAGGGGCTGAAGCTTTCTTT.

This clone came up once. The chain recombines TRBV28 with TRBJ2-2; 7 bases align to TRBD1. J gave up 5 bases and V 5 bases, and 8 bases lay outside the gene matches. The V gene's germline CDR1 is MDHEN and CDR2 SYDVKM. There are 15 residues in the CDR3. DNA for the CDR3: TGTGCCAGCAGTAGCGACAGGGTGTTTACCGGGGAGCTGTTTTTT. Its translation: CASSSDRVFTGELFF.

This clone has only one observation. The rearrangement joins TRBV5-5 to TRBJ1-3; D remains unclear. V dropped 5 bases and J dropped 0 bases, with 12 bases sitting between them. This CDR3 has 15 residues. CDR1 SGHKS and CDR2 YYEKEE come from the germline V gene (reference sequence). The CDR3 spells CASSLGQSSGNTIYF. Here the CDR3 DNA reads TGTGCCAGCAGTCTAGGTCAGAGCTCTGGAAACACCATATATTTT.

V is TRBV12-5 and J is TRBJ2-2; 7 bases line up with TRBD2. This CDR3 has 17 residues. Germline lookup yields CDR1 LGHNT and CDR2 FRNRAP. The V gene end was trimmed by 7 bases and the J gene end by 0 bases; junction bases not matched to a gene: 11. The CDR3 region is CASVITGGGSNTGELFF. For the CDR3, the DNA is TGTGCTAGTGTCATAACTGGGGGGGGATCGAACACCGGGGAGCTGTTTTTT.

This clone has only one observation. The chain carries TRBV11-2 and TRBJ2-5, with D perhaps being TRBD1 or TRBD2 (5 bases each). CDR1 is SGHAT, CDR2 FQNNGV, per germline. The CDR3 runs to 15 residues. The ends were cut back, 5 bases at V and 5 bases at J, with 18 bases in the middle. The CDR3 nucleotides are TGTGCCAGCAGCCCCGGGGCGACCCGAGGGGAGACCCAGTACTTC. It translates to CASSPGATRGETQYF. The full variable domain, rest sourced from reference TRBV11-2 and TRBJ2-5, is EAGVAQSPRYKIIEKRQSVAFWCNPISGHATLYWYQQILGQGPKLLIQFQNNGVVDDSQLPKDRFSAERLKGVDSTLKIQPAKLEDSAVYLCASSPGATRGETQYFGPGTRLLVL.